The clone carrying this T cell receptor (beta chain) was seen once. Its antigen is not known. This PCR relied on a set of 60 Vbeta primers and 13 Jbeta primers. Original analysis: The count from a later analysis was 65 million to 90 million unique TCR beta chains, 9.5 million to 13 million of them shared. The table came from immunoSEQ multiplex PCR; TCRdb's copy has only in-frame clones and leaves some out. V, J and clone size are taken as reported in that table, and D and trimming were inferred from the DNA itself. The sample carries 90,000 to 150,000 clones, under 80% recorded once. This sample stems from a study of cytomegalovirus exposure and HLA in healthy donors. The CDR3 contains 14 residues. Trimming left V 1 base short and J 5 bases short, with 13 bases between. Germline CDR1 SGHRS, CDR2 YFSETQ. Overall study results and limits: Some segments of the V type, notably TRBV6-2 and TRBV6-3, were excluded as indistinguishable. As a later analysis showed, a missense DCLRE1C variant was linked to trimming of TCR beta V- and J-genes. Most of the TCR beta V segments (in an earlier analysis) were productive either about 90% or about 30% of the time.

What was sequenced was PBMCs. The genes are TRBV5-1 and TRBJ2-7; TRBD1 is a possible D gene (5 bases). This receptor was obtained from a woman between 45 and 65 years old in good health and CMV-seropositive. The DNA for the CDR3 is TGCGCCAGCAGCTTGTCGCAGGGCATCAACGAGCAGTACTTC. Its protein product is CASSLSQGINEQYF.